This TCR beta chain was sequenced in a study of blood T cell repertoires in COVID-19. This table comes from immunoSEQ multiplex PCR, and its TCRdb copy is limited to in-frame clones, with some not included. The profile shows under 250,000 clones, 83% of them singletons. The table lists this clone with a count of one. The V gene's germline CDR1 is SGHNT and CDR2 YENEEA. The CDR3 runs 16 residues. V was trimmed by 5 bases and J by 4 bases, leaving 17 bases between them. The chain links TRBV11-3 to TRBJ2-2; TRBD2 might be the D (6 bases). The sample comprised peripheral blood. The receptor's source is a woman aged 45 to 65 with acute or convalescent COVID-19. CDR3: CASSPTRLGGTGELFF. The CDR3 nucleotides read TGTGCCAGCAGCCCCACGAGGCTCGGGGGCACCGGGGAGCTGTTTTTT.